This T cell receptor (beta chain) originates from a study of T cell changes during pregnancy in multiple sclerosis. Repertoires were generated with immunoSEQ multiplex PCR, while TCRdb's copy carries only in-frame clones and drops some. The sample shows about 110,000 clones, just under 95% of them seen only once. Per germline, CDR1 SGHDN and CDR2 FVKESK. V dropped 0 bases and J dropped 4; count of bases not matched to a gene: 6. The CDR3 sequence is 16 residues long. The source is a female donor with multiple sclerosis, enrolled in a pregnancy study. The sequenced sample was peripheral blood, obtained after pregnancy. The rearrangement joins TRBV14 to TRBJ2-5, with 9 bases that match TRBD1. CDR3 sequence reads: CASSQEWDRERETQYF. DNA of the CDR3: TGTGCCAGCAGCCAAGAGTGGGACAGGGAGAGAGAGACCCAGTACTTC.